This T cell receptor beta chain came from a study of human T cells and chemical hapten exposure (dated by TCRdb to about 2021). Describing the broader study: The libraries were sequenced as a pool, and the TCR yield per sample differed mostly because of small variations in library volumes within the pool. In alopecia patients, the study followed how the peripheral blood TCR repertoire changed in vivo over primary and secondary sensitization to diphenylcyclopropenone (DPC), a hapten. General conclusions and limits of the study: Repeated subsampling changed both the strength of the expansion versus patch-test correlation and the threshold at which that correlation became significant. No change with DPC sensitization was found in the number of TCRs above 1 in 1000 frequency, and no evidence of global repertoire structure alterations was found.

The germline V gene sets CDR1 to MNHEY and CDR2 to SVGEGT. Spanning cysteine to phenylalanine, the CDR3 consists of 14 amino acids. Only the CDR3 part of the read is kept: 42 bases, read in frame from the first base. V loses 2 bases of germline sequence and J loses 7 bases, and the interval between the two ends is 12 bases. Library preparation attached unique molecular identifiers to individual cDNA molecules for quantitative, reproducible TCR counting. Each blood RNA sample was used to sequence both TCR alpha and TCR beta chains. The authors' pipeline ran thus. The median number of TCRs per sample was approximately 93,000, ranging from about 23,224 to 750,000. The Decombinator software suite was used to annotate the V, J and CDR3 of the TCR reads. To make PS versus PT1 abundance plots, every sample was subsampled to the same number of TCRs (28,000). Expanded TCRs were defined as absent before sensitization and observed at least eight times at the 2-week time point. TCRdb cleaned the public reads at Q25 with fastp, built clones with MiXCR and kept in-frame beta chains. Entries are consolidated by CDR3 protein sequence, retaining the most common genes and DNA. It is TCRdb's table, rather than the study itself, that gives the V and J calls and clone size. The sample table holds 120,000 or so distinct CDR3 sequences, of which roughly 8.5% were seen once. The ten largest clones capture about 1.4% of the sample.

Total RNA was isolated from unfractionated whole blood collected in Tempus Blood RNA tubes. A handful of healthy volunteers acted as controls for TCR sequencing and had blood drawn at day 0, 2 weeks and 6 weeks. This clonotype has ten or more counts. Its antigen is currently not known. No quality values exist for individual bases; no much larger clone is one base distant. The TCR was taken from a human donor in good health. Some clones in this sample may be carry-over from other donors' samples. Donor details come from another sample of the same person, matched by shared clones. The chain links TRBV6-2 or TRBV6-3 with TRBJ1-5; the D gene is not confidently resolved. The sequenced sample was whole blood. The CDR3 reads CASSYGHQNQPQHF. The DNA sequence is as follows: TGTGCCAGCAGTTACGGGCATCAAAACCAGCCCCAGCATTTT.